This T cell receptor beta chain appears in the sequencing data of a study of blood T cells in healthy people across ages. Donors each provided roughly 10 milliliters of peripheral blood. In germline, CDR1 is MNHEY, CDR2 SVGEGT. V shed 7 bases and J shed 9 bases, with 13 bases lying between them. This CDR3 is built from 12 residues. General study findings and limits: Roughly linear age-related decline in beta diversity appeared, significant by age about 40. Higher naive T cell percentage went strongly together with higher TCR beta diversity.

Through a sample-barcoded 5' primer and a J-beta primer mix, a second PCR was run for roughly 7 to 12 cycles. From the 5' RACE reads, TCRdb called clonotypes with MiXCR, one entry per CDR3 protein. Of hundreds of thousands of distinct CDR3 sequences listed, under 30% are singletons. The sample holds many counts of this clonotype. What it recognizes is unknown. The sequencing input was blood. The source is an elderly woman in good health. V and J are TRBV6-2 or TRBV6-3 and TRBJ2-1, with a tentative D call TRBD1 (6 bases). The CDR3 loop reads CASTTGGAEQFF. CDR3 DNA: TGTGCCAGCACGACAGGTGGGGCTGAGCAGTTCTTC.